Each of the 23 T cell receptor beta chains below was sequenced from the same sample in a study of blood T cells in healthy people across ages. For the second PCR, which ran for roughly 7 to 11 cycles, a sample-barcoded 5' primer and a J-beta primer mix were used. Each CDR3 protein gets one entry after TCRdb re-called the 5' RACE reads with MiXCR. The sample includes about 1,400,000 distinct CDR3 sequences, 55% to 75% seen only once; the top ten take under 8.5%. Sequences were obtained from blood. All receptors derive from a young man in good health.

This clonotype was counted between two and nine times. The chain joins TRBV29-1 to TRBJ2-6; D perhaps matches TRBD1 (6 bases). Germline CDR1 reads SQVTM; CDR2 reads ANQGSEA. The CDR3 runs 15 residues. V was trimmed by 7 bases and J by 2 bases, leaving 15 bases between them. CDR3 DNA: TGCAGCGCACGGCTACAGGGAGCTGGGGCCAACGTCCTGACTTTC. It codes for CSARLQGAGANVLTF. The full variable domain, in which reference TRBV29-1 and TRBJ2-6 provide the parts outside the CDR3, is SAVISQKPSRDICQRGTSLTIQCQVDSQVTMMFWYRQQPGQSLTLIATANQGSEATYESGFVIDKFPISRPNLTFSTLTVSNMSPEDSSIYLCSARLQGAGANVLTFGAGSRLTVL.

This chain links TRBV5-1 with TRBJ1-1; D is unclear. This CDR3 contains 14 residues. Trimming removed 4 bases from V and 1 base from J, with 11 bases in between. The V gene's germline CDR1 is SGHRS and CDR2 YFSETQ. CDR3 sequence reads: CASSPARENTEAFF. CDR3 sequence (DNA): TGCGCCAGCAGCCCAGCCCGAGAGAACACTGAAGCTTTCTTT.

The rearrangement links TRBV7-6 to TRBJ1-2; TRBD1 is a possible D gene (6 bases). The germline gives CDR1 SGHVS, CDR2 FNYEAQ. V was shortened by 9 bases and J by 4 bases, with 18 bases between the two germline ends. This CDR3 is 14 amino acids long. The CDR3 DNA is TGTGCCAGTGGGGGGGCCGACACCTCCTATGGCTACACCTTC. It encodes CASGGADTSYGYTF. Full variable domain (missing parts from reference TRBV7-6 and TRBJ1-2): GAGVSQSPRYKVTKRGQDVALRCDPISGHVSLYWYRQALGQGPEFLTYFNYEAQQDKSGLPNDRFSAERPEGSISTLTIQRTEQRDSAMYRCASGGADTSYGYTFGSGTRLTVV.

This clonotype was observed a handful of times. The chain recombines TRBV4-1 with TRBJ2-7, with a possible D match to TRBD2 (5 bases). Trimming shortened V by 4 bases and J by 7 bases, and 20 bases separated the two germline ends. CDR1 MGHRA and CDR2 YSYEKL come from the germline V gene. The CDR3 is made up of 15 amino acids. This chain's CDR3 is CASSRLQSPGKEQYF. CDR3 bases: TGCGCCAGCAGCCGCCTCCAGTCCCCGGGAAAAGAGCAGTACTTC.

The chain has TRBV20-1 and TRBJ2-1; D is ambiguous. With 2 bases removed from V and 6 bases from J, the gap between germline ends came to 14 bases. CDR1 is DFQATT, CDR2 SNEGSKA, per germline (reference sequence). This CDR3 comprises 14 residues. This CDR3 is CSARSEKGGNEQFF. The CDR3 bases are TGCAGTGCTAGAAGTGAAAAGGGCGGCAATGAGCAGTTCTTC.

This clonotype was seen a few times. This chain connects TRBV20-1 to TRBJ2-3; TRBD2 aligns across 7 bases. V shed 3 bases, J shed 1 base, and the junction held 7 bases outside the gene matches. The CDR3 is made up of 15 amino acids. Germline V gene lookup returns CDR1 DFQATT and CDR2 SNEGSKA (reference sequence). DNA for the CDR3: TGCAGTGCTAGTTACCGAGGGAGGGGCACAGATACGCAGTATTTT. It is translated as CSASYRGRGTDTQYF.

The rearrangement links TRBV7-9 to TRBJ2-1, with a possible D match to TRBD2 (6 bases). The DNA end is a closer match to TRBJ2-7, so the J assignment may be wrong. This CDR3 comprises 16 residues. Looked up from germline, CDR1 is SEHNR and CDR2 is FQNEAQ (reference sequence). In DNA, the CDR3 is TGTGCCAGCAGCGAACCTGTGGAGGGCCCCTACAATGAGCAGTACTTC. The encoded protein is CASSEPVEGPYNEQYF.

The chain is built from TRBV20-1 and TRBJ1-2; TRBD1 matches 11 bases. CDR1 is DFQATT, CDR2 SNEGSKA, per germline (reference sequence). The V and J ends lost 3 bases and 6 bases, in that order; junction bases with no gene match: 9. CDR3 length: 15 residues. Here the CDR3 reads CSASYLGQGADGYTF. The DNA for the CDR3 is TGCAGTGCTAGCTACTTAGGACAGGGGGCCGATGGCTACACCTTC.

CDR3 region: CASSSPGSASYNEQFF. CDR3 nucleotide sequence: TGTGCCAGCAGTTCACCAGGGAGTGCGTCCTACAATGAGCAGTTCTTC. The chain employs TRBV27 and TRBJ2-1; D tentatively fits TRBD1 or TRBD2 (5 bases each). V was trimmed by 4 bases and J by 1 base, leaving 14 bases between them. This CDR3 contains 16 residues. Germline loops: CDR1 MNHEY, CDR2 SMNVEV (reference sequence).

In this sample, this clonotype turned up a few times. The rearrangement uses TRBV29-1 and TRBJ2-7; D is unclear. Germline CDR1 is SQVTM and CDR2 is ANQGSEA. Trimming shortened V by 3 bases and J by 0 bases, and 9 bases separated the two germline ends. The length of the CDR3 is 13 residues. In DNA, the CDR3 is TGCAGCGTTGAGAACGACAACTCCTACGAGCAGTACTTC. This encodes CSVENDNSYEQYF.

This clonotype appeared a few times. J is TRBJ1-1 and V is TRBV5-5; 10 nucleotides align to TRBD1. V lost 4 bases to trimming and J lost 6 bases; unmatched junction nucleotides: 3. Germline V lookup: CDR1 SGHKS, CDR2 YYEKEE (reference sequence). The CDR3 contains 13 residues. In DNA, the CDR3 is TGTGCCAGCAGCAGACAGGGGGCGGCTGAAGCTTTCTTT. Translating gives CASSRQGAAEAFF.

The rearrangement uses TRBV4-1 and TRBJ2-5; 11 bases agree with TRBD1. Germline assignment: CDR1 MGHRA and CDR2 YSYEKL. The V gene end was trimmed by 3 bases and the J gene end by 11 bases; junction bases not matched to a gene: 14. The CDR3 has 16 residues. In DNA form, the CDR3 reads TGCGCCAGCAGCCATCTGTCGGGACAGGGGGACAATGAGCAGTACTTC. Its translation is CASSHLSGQGDNEQYF.

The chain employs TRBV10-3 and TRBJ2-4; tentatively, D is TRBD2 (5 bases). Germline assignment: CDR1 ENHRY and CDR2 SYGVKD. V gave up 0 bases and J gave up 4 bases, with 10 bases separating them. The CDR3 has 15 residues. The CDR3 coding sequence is TGTGCCATCAGTGAGTCGGTCGGGATTAAAAACATTCAGTACTTC. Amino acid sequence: CAISESVGIKNIQYF.

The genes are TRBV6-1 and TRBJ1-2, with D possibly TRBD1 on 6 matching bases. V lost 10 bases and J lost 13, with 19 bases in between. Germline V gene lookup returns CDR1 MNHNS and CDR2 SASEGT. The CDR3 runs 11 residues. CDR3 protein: CAIRGSLVFTF. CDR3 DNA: TGTGCCATCAGGGGATCCCTAGTATTCACCTTC.

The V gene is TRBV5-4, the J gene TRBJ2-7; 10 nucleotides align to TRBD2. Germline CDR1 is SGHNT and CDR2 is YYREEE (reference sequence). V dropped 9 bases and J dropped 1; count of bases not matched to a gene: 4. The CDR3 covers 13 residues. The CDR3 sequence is CATTSGESYEQYF. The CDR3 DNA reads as TGTGCCACCACTAGCGGGGAATCCTACGAGCAGTACTTC.

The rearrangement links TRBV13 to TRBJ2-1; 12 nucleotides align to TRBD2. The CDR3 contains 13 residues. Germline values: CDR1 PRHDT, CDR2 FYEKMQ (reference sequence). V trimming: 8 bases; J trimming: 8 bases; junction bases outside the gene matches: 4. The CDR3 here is CASVTSGSYEQFF. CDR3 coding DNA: TGTGCCAGCGTGACTAGCGGGAGCTATGAGCAGTTCTTC.

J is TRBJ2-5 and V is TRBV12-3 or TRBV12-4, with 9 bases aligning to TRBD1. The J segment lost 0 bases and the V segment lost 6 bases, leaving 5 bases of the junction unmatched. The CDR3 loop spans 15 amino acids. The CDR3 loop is CASSPDRGDQETQYF. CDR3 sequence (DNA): TGTGCCAGCAGCCCAGACAGGGGGGACCAAGAGACCCAGTACTTC.

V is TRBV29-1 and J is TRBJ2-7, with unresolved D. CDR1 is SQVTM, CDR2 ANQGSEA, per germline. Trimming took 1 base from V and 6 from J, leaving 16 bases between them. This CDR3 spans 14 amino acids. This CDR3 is CSVEGVGWASEQYF. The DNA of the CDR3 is TGCAGCGTTGAAGGGGTCGGCTGGGCTTCCGAGCAGTACTTC.

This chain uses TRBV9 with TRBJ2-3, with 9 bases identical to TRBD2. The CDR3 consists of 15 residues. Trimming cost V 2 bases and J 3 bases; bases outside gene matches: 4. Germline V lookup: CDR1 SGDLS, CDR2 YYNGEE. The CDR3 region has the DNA TGTGCCAGCAGCGTTCGTAGCGGGAGTACAGATACGCAGTATTTT. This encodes CASSVRSGSTDTQYF.

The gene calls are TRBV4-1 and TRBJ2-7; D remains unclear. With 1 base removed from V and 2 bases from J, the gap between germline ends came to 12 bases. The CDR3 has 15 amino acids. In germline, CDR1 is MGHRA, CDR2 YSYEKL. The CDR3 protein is CASSQVSQNTYEQYF. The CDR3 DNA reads TGCGCCAGCAGCCAAGTGTCACAGAACACCTACGAGCAGTACTTC.

The CDR3 reads CASSPGTTQETQYF. The CDR3 coding sequence is TGTGCCAGCAGTCCGGGGACTACGCAAGAGACCCAGTACTTC. This sequence joins TRBV12-3 or TRBV12-4 and TRBJ2-5; 7 bases are shared with TRBD2. The CDR3 runs 14 residues. The trim removed 5 bases at V and 2 bases at J, leaving 5 bases unmatched.

The CDR3 DNA follows: TGTGCCAGCAGCTTGGAAGCTAGCGGGGGGGTTTACAATGAGCAGTTCTTC. It is translated as CASSLEASGGVYNEQFF. The rearrangement uses TRBV5-4 and TRBJ2-1, with 12 nucleotides matching TRBD2. From germline, CDR1 is SGHNT and CDR2 YYREEE (reference sequence). The CDR3 has 17 residues. V lost 0 bases and J lost 4; bases outside the gene matches: 5.

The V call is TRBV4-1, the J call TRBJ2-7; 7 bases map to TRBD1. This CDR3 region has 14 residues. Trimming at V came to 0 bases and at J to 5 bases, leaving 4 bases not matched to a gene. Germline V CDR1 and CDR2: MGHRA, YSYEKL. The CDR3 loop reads CASSQEPTGHEQYF. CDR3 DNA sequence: TGCGCCAGCAGCCAAGAACCGACAGGGCACGAGCAGTACTTC.